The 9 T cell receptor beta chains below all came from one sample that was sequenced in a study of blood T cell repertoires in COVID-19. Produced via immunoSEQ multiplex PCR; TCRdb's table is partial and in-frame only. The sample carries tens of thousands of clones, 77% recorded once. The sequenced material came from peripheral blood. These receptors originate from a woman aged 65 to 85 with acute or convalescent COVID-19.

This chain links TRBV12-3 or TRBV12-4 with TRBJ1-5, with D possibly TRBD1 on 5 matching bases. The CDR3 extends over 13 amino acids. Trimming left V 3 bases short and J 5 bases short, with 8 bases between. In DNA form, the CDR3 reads TGTGCCAGCAGTTTGCAGGGATATCAGCCCCAGCATTTT. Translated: CASSLQGYQPQHF.

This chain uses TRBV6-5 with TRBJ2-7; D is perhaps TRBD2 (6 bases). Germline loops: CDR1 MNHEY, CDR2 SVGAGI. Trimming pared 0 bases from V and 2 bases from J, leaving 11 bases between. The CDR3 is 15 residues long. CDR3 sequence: CASSYSQRVAYEQYF. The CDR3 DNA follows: TGTGCCAGCAGTTACTCCCAGCGGGTAGCCTACGAGCAGTACTTC.

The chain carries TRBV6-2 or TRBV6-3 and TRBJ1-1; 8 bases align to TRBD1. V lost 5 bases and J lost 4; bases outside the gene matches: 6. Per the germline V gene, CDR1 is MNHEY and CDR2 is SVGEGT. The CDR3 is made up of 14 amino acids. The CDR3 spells CASSKGQEVTEAFF. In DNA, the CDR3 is TGTGCCAGCAGTAAGGGACAGGAGGTCACTGAAGCTTTCTTT.

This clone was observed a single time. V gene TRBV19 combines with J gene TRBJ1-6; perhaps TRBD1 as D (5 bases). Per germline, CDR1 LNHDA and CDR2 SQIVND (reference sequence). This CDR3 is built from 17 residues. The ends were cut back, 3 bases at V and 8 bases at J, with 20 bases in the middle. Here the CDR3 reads CASSMGRPGVDHSPLHF. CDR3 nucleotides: TGTGCCAGTAGTATGGGCCGCCCGGGGGTCGATCATTCACCCCTCCACTTT.

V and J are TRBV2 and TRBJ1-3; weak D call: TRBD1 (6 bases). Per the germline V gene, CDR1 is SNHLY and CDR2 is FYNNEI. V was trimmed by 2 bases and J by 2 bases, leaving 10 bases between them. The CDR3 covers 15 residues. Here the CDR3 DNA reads TGTGCCAGCAGTGAACTTAGGGGGACTGGAAACACCATATATTTT. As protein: CASSELRGTGNTIYF.

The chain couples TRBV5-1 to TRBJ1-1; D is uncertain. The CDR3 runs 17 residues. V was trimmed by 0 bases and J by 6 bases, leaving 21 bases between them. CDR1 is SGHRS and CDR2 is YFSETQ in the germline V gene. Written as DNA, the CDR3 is TGCGCCAGCAGCTTGGGAAAAGGTTTCGGGTTCGGCGCTGAAGCTTTCTTT. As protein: CASSLGKGFGFGAEAFF.

CDR3 nucleotide sequence: TGTGCCAGCAGCCCCAGGGTGGGCAGGGGGGATTCACCCCTCCACTTT. It codes for CASSPRVGRGDSPLHF. The V gene is TRBV5-4, the J gene TRBJ1-6; the match to TRBD1 covers 7 bases. The germline V gene encodes CDR1 SGHNT and CDR2 YYREEE (reference sequence). With 4 bases clipped from V and 8 bases from J, the junction kept 12 bases outside the gene matches. The CDR3 loop spans 16 amino acids. Drawing the rest from reference TRBV5-4 and TRBJ1-6, the complete variable domain is ETGVTQSPTHLIKTRGQQVTLRCSSQSGHNTVSWYQQALGQGPQFIFQYYREEENGRGNFPPRFSGLQFPNYSSELNVNALELDDSALYLCASSPRVGRGDSPLHFGNGTRLTVT.

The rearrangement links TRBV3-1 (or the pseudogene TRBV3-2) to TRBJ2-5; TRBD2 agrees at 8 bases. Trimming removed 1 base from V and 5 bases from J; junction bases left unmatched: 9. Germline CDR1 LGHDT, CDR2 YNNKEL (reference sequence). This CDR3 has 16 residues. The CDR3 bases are TGTGCCAGCAGCCAAGGGTCAGCGGGGGCCCAGGAGACCCAGTACTTC. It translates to CASSQGSAGAQETQYF.

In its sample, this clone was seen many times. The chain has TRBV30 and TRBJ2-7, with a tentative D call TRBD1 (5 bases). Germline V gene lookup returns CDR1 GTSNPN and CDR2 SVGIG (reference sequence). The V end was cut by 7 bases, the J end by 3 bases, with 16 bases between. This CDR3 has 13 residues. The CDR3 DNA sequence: TGTGCCTTCTCCAGGGCCCTCTACTACGAGCAGTACTTC. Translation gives CAFSRALYYEQYF.